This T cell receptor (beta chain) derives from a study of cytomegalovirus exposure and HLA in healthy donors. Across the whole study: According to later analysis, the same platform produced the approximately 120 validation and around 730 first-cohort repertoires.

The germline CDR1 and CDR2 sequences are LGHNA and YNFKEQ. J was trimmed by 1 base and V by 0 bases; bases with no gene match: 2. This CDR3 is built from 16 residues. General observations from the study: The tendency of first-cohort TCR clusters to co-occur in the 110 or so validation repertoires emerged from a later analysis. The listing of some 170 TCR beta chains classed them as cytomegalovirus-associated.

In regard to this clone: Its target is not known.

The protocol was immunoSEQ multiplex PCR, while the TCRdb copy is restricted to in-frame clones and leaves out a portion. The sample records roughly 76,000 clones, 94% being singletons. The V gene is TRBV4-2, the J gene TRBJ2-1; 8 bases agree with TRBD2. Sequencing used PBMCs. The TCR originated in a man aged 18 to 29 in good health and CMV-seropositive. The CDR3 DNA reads TGTGCCAGCAGCCAAGAAGCTAGCGGGTCCTACAATGAGCAGTTCTTC. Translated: CASSQEASGSYNEQFF.